This T cell receptor (beta chain) was retrieved from a study of cytomegalovirus exposure and HLA in healthy donors. The V end was cut by 4 bases, the J end by 2 bases, with 12 bases between. The CDR3 loop spans 14 amino acids. Germline V gene sequence: CDR1 SGHRS, CDR2 YFSETQ. About this clone itself: Its antigen is as yet unknown.

Overall study results and limits: Being productive about 90% or about 30% of the time was typical of most TCR beta V segments in an earlier analysis. Available immune exposure information covered CMV serostatus only.

The PCR used 60 Vbeta and 13 Jbeta primers. Sequencing used immunoSEQ multiplex PCR; TCRdb keeps in-frame clones, though not all of them. The sample has about 79,000 clones. This clonotype originated in a man between 25 and 39 years old in good health and CMV-seronegative. The chain has TRBV5-1 and TRBJ1-2, with D possibly matching TRBD1 (5 bases). The specimen sequenced was PBMCs. In DNA form, the CDR3 reads TGCGCCAGCAGCCCAACAGGAACCAACTATGGCTACACCTTC. Protein: CASSPTGTNYGYTF.